This T cell receptor beta chain emerged from a study of early T cells in non-severe SARS-CoV-2 infection. Study details: Chains were unpaired, as sequencing was done on bulk RNA from unsorted whole blood.

Attached unique molecular identifiers marked individual cDNA molecules. TCRdb re-called the 5' RACE reads with MiXCR, one entry per CDR3 protein. The sample records 55,000 to 75,000 distinct CDR3 sequences, 5.5% to 7% being singletons. The V end was cut by 6 bases, the J end by 7 bases, with 6 bases between. This CDR3 is 11 amino acids long. The J gene is TRBJ1-4, the V gene TRBV12-3 or TRBV12-4; D gene ambiguous. The sequenced sample was whole blood, obtained at baseline. The clonotype originates from an adult who was a healthcare worker with PCR-confirmed SARS-CoV-2 infection or an uninfected control (not recorded which). The CDR3 loop reads CASSRCEKLFF. CDR3 DNA sequence: TGTGCCAGCAGCCGATGTGAAAAACTGTTTTTT.